This T cell receptor beta chain originates from a study of vaccination and CD4 T cells after COVID-19. As for treatment: roughly ten-day PBMC culture with coronavirus spike peptide pools or control peptides (ViraFEST assay). Ahead of the COVID-19 pandemic (2011-2018), the CD4+ T cells of the unexposed donor were collected. Regarding this clonotype: What it binds is unknown.

V lost 7 bases and J lost 0; bases outside the gene matches: 14. This CDR3 region has 17 residues. Per germline, CDR1 SGHRS and CDR2 YFSETQ. The Oncomine TCR Beta short-read assay generated sequence data from the DNA of cultured CD4+ T cells. From the PCR reads, TCRdb called clonotypes with MiXCR, one entry per CDR3 protein. Seen here are 5,000 to 8,000 distinct CDR3 sequences, around 48% observed once, and the top ten hold approximately 26%. The sample consisted of CD4+ T cells from blood, cultured in vitro. The TCR sequence derives from a human donor in good health. This chain connects TRBV5-1 to TRBJ2-3; 7 nucleotides align to TRBD2. CDR3 sequence (DNA): TGCGCCAGCCGCCCCGGTGTCAAGCGGGGTAGCACAGATACGCAGTATTTT. Translated, it gives CASRPGVKRGSTDTQYF.